These 17 T cell receptor beta chains were all obtained from the same sample, sequenced in a study of blood T cell repertoires in COVID-19. Here immunoSEQ multiplex PCR was the method, and the copy in TCRdb shows in-frame clones only, minus some. This sample yields about 190,000 clones, of which approximately 79% are seen a single time; 13% belongs to the top ten. Sequenced input: peripheral blood. The receptors here all came from a man in his fifties who had recovered from COVID-19.

The chain uses TRBV5-4 and TRBJ2-7; 9 nucleotides match TRBD1. The J segment lost 3 bases and the V segment lost 3 bases, leaving 4 bases of the junction unmatched. Germline V gene data show CDR1 as SGHNT and CDR2 as YYREEE (reference sequence). The CDR3 length is 14 residues. CDR3 residues: CASSSGQGGYEQYF. CDR3 sequence (DNA): TGTGCCAGCAGCTCGGGACAGGGTGGCTACGAGCAGTACTTC.

The rearrangement links TRBV19 to TRBJ2-2, with D perhaps matching TRBD2 (6 bases). Trimming took off 7 bases at V and 3 bases at J, with 18 bases between the two ends. This CDR3 region has 16 residues. Germline V gene data show CDR1 as LNHDA and CDR2 as SQIVND (reference sequence). CDR3 amino acids: CASTAFRGSYTGELFF. The CDR3 bases are TGTGCCAGTACCGCATTCCGGGGGAGTTACACCGGGGAGCTGTTTTTT.

The genes are TRBV4-1 and TRBJ2-7; D is undetermined. V was clipped by 0 bases and J by 4 bases, with 7 bases between them. CDR3 length: 13 residues. Germline V gene lookup returns CDR1 MGHRA and CDR2 YSYEKL. In nucleotides, the CDR3 is TGCGCCAGCAGCCAAGAGATCGGTTACGAGCAGTACTTC. This encodes CASSQEIGYEQYF.

The count of this clone is one. The chain has TRBV27 and TRBJ1-2; TRBD1 is a possible D gene (5 bases). Trimming cost V 4 bases and J 5 bases, with 14 bases left between them. CDR3 length: 14 amino acids. Germline-derived CDR1 and CDR2 are MNHEY and SMNVEV (reference sequence). CDR3 coding DNA: TGTGCCAGCAGTTCCTCCCAGGGCCGTTATGGCTACACCTTC. It specifies CASSSSQGRYGYTF.

The V call is TRBV27, the J call TRBJ2-5, with unresolved D. The CDR3 extends over 14 amino acids. Trimming took off 3 bases at V and 1 base at J, with 9 bases between the two ends. Per germline, CDR1 MNHEY and CDR2 SMNVEV (reference sequence). CDR3 DNA sequence: TGTGCCAGCAGTTTTTCCAGAACCCAAGAGACCCAGTACTTC. Encoded protein: CASSFSRTQETQYF.

V gene TRBV6-5 combines with J gene TRBJ1-2; D is perhaps TRBD1 (5 bases). The germline gives CDR1 MNHEY, CDR2 SVGAGI. CDR3 length: 14 amino acids. The V end lost 8 bases, the J end lost 4 bases, and 17 bases lay between the germline ends. CDR3 DNA: TGTGCCAGCCAACCAGGGCAAACGACCTATGGCTACACCTTC. Its translation: CASQPGQTTYGYTF.

The chain has TRBV5-8 and TRBJ1-1; possible D gene TRBD1, 5 bases. CDR1 is SGHTS, CDR2 YDEGEE, per germline. The V end lost 4 bases, the J end lost 1 base, and 8 bases lay between the germline ends. This CDR3 region has 13 residues. The CDR3 DNA sequence: TGTGCCAGCAGCAAGGACACGAACACTGAAGCTTTCTTT. Translation gives CASSKDTNTEAFF. Supplemented by reference TRBV5-8 and TRBJ1-1, the full variable domain reads EAGVTQSPTHLIKTRGQQATLRCSPISGHTSVYWYQQALGLGLQFLLWYDEGEERNRGNFPPRFSGRQFPNYSSELNVNALELEDSALYLCASSKDTNTEAFFGQGTRLTVV.

The chain is built from TRBV24-1 and TRBJ2-3; TRBD1 might be the D (5 bases). Deletions cut 3 bases from V and 0 bases from J, with 9 bases between. CDR3 size: 15 residues. CDR1 and CDR2 (germline): KGHDR, SFDVKD. In DNA form, the CDR3 reads TGTGCCACCAGTGATGAGAGACAGAGCACAGATACGCAGTATTTT. This sequence encodes CATSDERQSTDTQYF.

This clone was observed once. The gene calls are TRBV19 and TRBJ2-3; tentative D call: TRBD1 (7 bases). The ends were cut back, 9 bases at V and 4 bases at J, with 20 bases in the middle. The CDR3 is 15 residues long. Germline V gene sequence: CDR1 LNHDA, CDR2 SQIVND (reference sequence). Here the CDR3 reads CASNRGGMGADTQYF. DNA of the CDR3: TGTGCCAGCAACAGGGGCGGGATGGGCGCAGATACGCAGTATTTT.

The J gene is TRBJ1-1, the V gene TRBV6-5, with a weak D call TRBD1 (5 bases). CDR1 is MNHEY, CDR2 SVGAGI, per germline. V was clipped by 2 bases and J by 4 bases, with 17 bases between them. The CDR3 runs 16 residues. DNA of the CDR3: TGTGCCAGCAGTTACAACCCTCCAGGGCAGGGCACTGAAGCTTTCTTT. It yields the protein CASSYNPPGQGTEAFF.

This sequence joins TRBV19 and TRBJ1-2; the match to TRBD1 covers 10 bases. This CDR3 spans 16 amino acids. The germline CDR1 and CDR2 sequences are LNHDA and SQIVND (reference sequence). After removal of 3 bases from V and 2 bases from J, the junction contained 6 bases not matched to a gene. CDR3 in amino acids: CASSIRPGQGNYGYTF. DNA for the CDR3: TGTGCCAGTAGTATCCGCCCGGGACAGGGGAACTATGGCTACACCTTC.

The J gene is TRBJ2-3, the V gene TRBV19; 7 nucleotides align to TRBD1. The V segment lost 6 bases and the J segment 2 bases; nucleotides outside the gene matches: 20. The germline CDR1 and CDR2 sequences are LNHDA and SQIVND (reference sequence). This CDR3 is 19 amino acids long. CDR3 protein: CASSSDRQVWRANTDTQYF. The CDR3 coding sequence is TGTGCCAGTAGCTCGGACAGGCAGGTTTGGCGGGCTAACACAGATACGCAGTATTTT.

The gene calls are TRBV14 and TRBJ2-3; D unresolved. V shed 2 bases and J shed 3 bases, with 9 bases lying between them. This CDR3 comprises 14 residues. Germline V gene lookup returns CDR1 SGHDN and CDR2 FVKESK. The CDR3 DNA is TGTGCCAGCAGCCAAAGCAGGTGGACAGATACGCAGTATTTT. Amino acids: CASSQSRWTDTQYF.

This sequence joins TRBV19 and TRBJ2-5; 8 bases agree with TRBD2. CDR3 length: 17 residues. Germline V gene lookup returns CDR1 LNHDA and CDR2 SQIVND (reference sequence). Germline trimming cut 0 bases from V and 1 base from J; bases unmatched to any gene: 7. DNA of the CDR3: TGTGCCAGTAGTATAGACGGCGGGAGGCACACCCAAGAGACCCAGTACTTC. This translates into CASSIDGGRHTQETQYF.

This chain links TRBV6-1 with TRBJ1-1; D gene unclear. CDR3 length: 12 residues. The germline CDR1 and CDR2 sequences are MNHNS and SASEGT. Trimming pared 2 bases from V and 8 bases from J, leaving 9 bases between. This chain's CDR3 is CASSERELEAFF. The DNA for the CDR3 is TGTGCCAGCAGTGAAAGGGAGTTAGAAGCTTTCTTT.

The chain has TRBV19 and TRBJ2-3; 7 nucleotides agree with TRBD2. The J segment lost 4 bases and the V segment lost 6 bases, leaving 7 bases of the junction unmatched. CDR1 is LNHDA and CDR2 is SQIVND in the germline V gene (reference sequence). CDR3 length: 14 amino acids. The CDR3 is CASSRAGIADTQYF. The CDR3 nucleotides read TGTGCCAGTAGCCGAGCGGGGATAGCAGATACGCAGTATTTT.

This chain links TRBV6-5 with TRBJ2-2; no definite D call. With 6 bases removed from V and 6 bases from J, the gap between germline ends came to 8 bases. The CDR3 is 12 residues long. Germline V gene sequence: CDR1 MNHEY, CDR2 SVGAGI. CDR3 DNA: TGTGCCAGCAGCCTAAGATCCGGGGAGCTGTTTTTT. Amino acids: CASSLRSGELFF.